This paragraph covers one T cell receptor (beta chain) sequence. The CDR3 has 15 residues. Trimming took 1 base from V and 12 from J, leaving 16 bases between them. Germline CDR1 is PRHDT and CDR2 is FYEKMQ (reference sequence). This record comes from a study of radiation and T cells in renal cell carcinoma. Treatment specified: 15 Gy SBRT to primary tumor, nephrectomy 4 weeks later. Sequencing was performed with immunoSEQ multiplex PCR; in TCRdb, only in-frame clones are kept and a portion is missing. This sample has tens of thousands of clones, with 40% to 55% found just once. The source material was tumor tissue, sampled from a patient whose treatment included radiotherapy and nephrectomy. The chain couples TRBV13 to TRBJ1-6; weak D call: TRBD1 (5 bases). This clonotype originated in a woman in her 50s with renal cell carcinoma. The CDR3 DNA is TGTGCCAGCAGCTTAGACAGGACGGGAATTCAACCCCTCCACTTT. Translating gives CASSLDRTGIQPLHF.